Listed below are T cell receptor beta chains from one sample, sequenced in a study of blood T cell repertoires in COVID-19. Libraries were prepared by immunoSEQ multiplex PCR; TCRdb keeps only in-frame clonotypes and omits some of them. The sample yields roughly 55,000 clones, more than 70% seen once. Sequenced sample: peripheral blood. Receptors were obtained from a man between 60 and 75 years old with active or convalescent COVID-19. CDR3s include the opening cysteine and the closing phenylalanine or tryptophan. A D gene is named only where the DNA matches it firmly. Where a row states a size, it is once, few, many or the class of an expanded clone; other rows omit it.

j_call: TRBJ2-7
v_call: TRBV29-1
cdr3_length: 14
clone_size: .
d_call: .
cdr3_aa: CSVTGDGGRWEQYF
cdr3_nt: TGCAGCGTGACGGGTGACGGAGGCCGCTGGGAGCAGTACTTC

j_call: TRBJ1-2
v_call: TRBV6-5
cdr3_length: 14
clone_size: .
d_call: TRBD1
cdr3_aa: CASSYDGQGQGYTF
cdr3_nt: TGTGCCAGCAGTTACGATGGACAGGGGCAAGGCTACACCTTC

j_call: TRBJ1-5
v_call: TRBV2
cdr3_length: 14
clone_size: .
d_call: TRBD1
cdr3_aa: CASSRDRDIGPQHF
cdr3_nt: TGTGCCAGCAGTAGGGACAGGGACATAGGGCCCCAGCATTTT

j_call: TRBJ1-1
v_call: TRBV7-9
cdr3_length: 14
clone_size: .
d_call: .
cdr3_aa: CASSFGGMNTEAFF
cdr3_nt: TGTGCCAGCAGCTTCGGGGGGATGAACACTGAAGCTTTCTTT

j_call: TRBJ2-7
v_call: TRBV19
cdr3_length: 13
clone_size: .
d_call: TRBD1
cdr3_aa: CASRYRGPYEQYF
cdr3_nt: TGTGCCAGTAGGTACAGGGGGCCCTACGAGCAGTACTTC

j_call: TRBJ2-3
v_call: TRBV9
cdr3_length: 16
clone_size: once
d_call: .
cdr3_aa: CASSVAGGRNTDTQYF
cdr3_nt: TGTGCCAGCAGCGTAGCGGGGGGCAGAAACACAGATACGCAGTATTTT

j_call: TRBJ2-1
v_call: TRBV7-9
cdr3_length: 16
clone_size: few
d_call: TRBD2
cdr3_aa: CASSSLPKRGSNEQFF
cdr3_nt: TGTGCCAGCAGCTCGCTACCTAAGCGGGGATCAAATGAGCAGTTCTTC

j_call: TRBJ1-5
v_call: TRBV6-5
cdr3_length: 15
clone_size: .
d_call: .
cdr3_aa: CASKQGYMNNQPQHF
cdr3_nt: TGTGCCAGCAAGCAGGGGTATATGAACAATCAGCCCCAGCATTTT

j_call: TRBJ1-1
v_call: TRBV28
cdr3_length: 13
clone_size: .
d_call: .
cdr3_aa: CASSLRRGTEAFF
cdr3_nt: TGTGCCAGCAGTTTAAGGCGGGGAACTGAAGCTTTCTTT

j_call: TRBJ2-7
v_call: TRBV18
cdr3_length: 15
clone_size: .
d_call: TRBD2
cdr3_aa: CASSLFSSGPAEQYF
cdr3_nt: TGTGCCAGCTCACTCTTCTCTAGCGGGCCGGCCGAGCAGTACTTC

j_call: TRBJ1-1
v_call: TRBV27
cdr3_length: 13
clone_size: .
d_call: TRBD1
cdr3_aa: CASSPGTAYEAFF
cdr3_nt: TGTGCCAGCAGTCCCGGGACAGCCTATGAAGCTTTCTTT

j_call: TRBJ1-6
v_call: TRBV18
cdr3_length: 15
clone_size: .
d_call: TRBD1
cdr3_aa: CASSPLGQEDSPLHF
cdr3_nt: TGTGCCAGCTCACCCCTTGGACAGGAGGATTCACCCCTCCACTTT

j_call: TRBJ2-3
v_call: TRBV24-1
cdr3_length: 17
clone_size: .
d_call: TRBD2
cdr3_aa: CATSDTRTSGSTDTQYF
cdr3_nt: TGTGCCACCAGTGATACGAGGACTAGCGGTAGCACAGATACGCAGTATTTT

j_call: TRBJ1-2
v_call: TRBV5-1
cdr3_length: 14
clone_size: .
d_call: TRBD1
cdr3_aa: CASSLWTGGYGYTF
cdr3_nt: TGCGCCAGCAGCTTGTGGACAGGGGGCTATGGCTACACCTTC

j_call: TRBJ2-1
v_call: TRBV4-1
cdr3_length: 18
clone_size: .
d_call: TRBD2
cdr3_aa: CASGPPGTSGLSYNEQFF
cdr3_nt: TGCGCCAGCGGGCCCCCCGGGACTAGCGGATTATCCTACAATGAGCAGTTCTTC

j_call: TRBJ2-5
v_call: TRBV5-4
cdr3_length: 16
clone_size: .
d_call: TRBD1
cdr3_aa: CASSLADRGLSGTQYF
cdr3_nt: TGTGCCAGCAGCTTGGCCGACAGGGGCTTGAGTGGGACCCAGTACTTC

j_call: TRBJ1-1
v_call: TRBV6-6
cdr3_length: 15
clone_size: .
d_call: .
cdr3_aa: CASTQGAGRGTEAFF
cdr3_nt: TGTGCCAGCACCCAAGGTGCGGGGCGAGGTACTGAAGCTTTCTTT

j_call: TRBJ2-7
v_call: TRBV19
cdr3_length: 18
clone_size: few
d_call: TRBD2
cdr3_aa: CASSMSPRVAGVRYEQYF
cdr3_nt: TGTGCCAGTAGTATGTCCCCCAGGGTGGCGGGAGTCCGGTACGAGCAGTACTTC

j_call: TRBJ2-7
v_call: TRBV2
cdr3_length: 16
clone_size: .
d_call: .
cdr3_aa: CASKRSPGQLDYEQYF
cdr3_nt: TGTGCCAGCAAGAGGTCCCCGGGACAACTAGATTACGAGCAGTACTTC

j_call: TRBJ1-2
v_call: TRBV6-1
cdr3_length: 17
clone_size: .
d_call: TRBD1
cdr3_aa: CASSEGQGRLFNYGYTF
cdr3_nt: TGTGCCAGCAGTGAAGGACAGGGGCGGCTTTTCAACTATGGCTACACCTTC

j_call: TRBJ2-1
v_call: TRBV7-2
cdr3_length: 16
clone_size: .
d_call: TRBD1
cdr3_aa: CASSPSFAGGNNEQFF
cdr3_nt: TGTGCCAGCAGCCCCTCCTTTGCAGGGGGCAACAATGAGCAGTTCTTC

j_call: TRBJ1-1
v_call: TRBV18
cdr3_length: 12
clone_size: .
d_call: .
cdr3_aa: CASSLNRAEAFF
cdr3_nt: TGTGCCAGCTCCCTAAACAGGGCTGAAGCTTTCTTT

j_call: TRBJ2-1
v_call: TRBV29-1
cdr3_length: 12
clone_size: once
d_call: TRBD1
cdr3_aa: CSVPQGGNEQFF
cdr3_nt: TGCAGCGTTCCACAGGGGGGCAATGAGCAGTTCTTC

j_call: TRBJ1-5
v_call: TRBV6-5
cdr3_length: 13
clone_size: .
d_call: .
cdr3_aa: CASRDSPSMPQHF
cdr3_nt: TGTGCCAGCAGGGACAGTCCCTCAATGCCCCAGCATTTT

j_call: TRBJ2-7
v_call: TRBV5-1
cdr3_length: 14
clone_size: .
d_call: .
cdr3_aa: CASSLGQGLYEQYF
cdr3_nt: TGCGCCAGCAGCTTGGGGCAGGGCCTGTACGAGCAGTACTTC

j_call: TRBJ2-5
v_call: TRBV27
cdr3_length: 17
clone_size: .
d_call: .
cdr3_aa: CASSLIGAGASQETQYF
cdr3_nt: TGTGCCAGCAGTTTAATAGGAGCAGGGGCCTCTCAAGAGACCCAGTACTTC

j_call: TRBJ1-3
v_call: TRBV7-2
cdr3_length: 16
clone_size: .
d_call: .
cdr3_aa: CASSQLRAGTGNTIYF
cdr3_nt: TGTGCCAGCAGCCAACTGCGCGCGGGGACTGGAAACACCATATATTTT

j_call: TRBJ1-1
v_call: TRBV19
cdr3_length: 12
clone_size: .
d_call: .
cdr3_aa: CASSAGPYEAFF
cdr3_nt: TGTGCCAGTAGCGCAGGGCCTTATGAAGCTTTCTTT

j_call: TRBJ2-2
v_call: TRBV2
cdr3_length: 15
clone_size: .
d_call: .
cdr3_aa: CASSEARSSDGELFF
cdr3_nt: TGTGCCAGCAGTGAAGCAAGGAGTTCGGACGGGGAGCTGTTTTTT

j_call: TRBJ2-1
v_call: TRBV18
cdr3_length: 14
clone_size: .
d_call: .
cdr3_aa: CASSPPAGVNEQFF
cdr3_nt: TGTGCCAGCTCACCACCCGCAGGGGTGAATGAGCAGTTCTTC

j_call: TRBJ2-3
v_call: TRBV29-1
cdr3_length: 14
clone_size: .
d_call: .
cdr3_aa: CSAGAEVSTDTQYF
cdr3_nt: TGCAGCGCTGGGGCGGAAGTTAGCACAGATACGCAGTATTTT

j_call: TRBJ1-1
v_call: TRBV27
cdr3_length: 14
clone_size: .
d_call: TRBD1
cdr3_aa: CASMDRVKHTEAFF
cdr3_nt: TGTGCCAGCATGGACAGGGTTAAGCACACTGAAGCTTTCTTT

j_call: TRBJ1-4
v_call: TRBV11-2
cdr3_length: 16
clone_size: .
d_call: .
cdr3_aa: CASSSLRQSTNEKLFF
cdr3_nt: TGTGCCAGCAGCTCACTAAGACAGTCAACTAATGAAAAACTGTTTTTT

j_call: TRBJ2-7
v_call: TRBV5-3
cdr3_length: 11
clone_size: .
d_call: .
cdr3_aa: CARRGNYEQYF
cdr3_nt: TGTGCCAGAAGGGGCAACTACGAGCAGTACTTC

j_call: TRBJ2-3
v_call: TRBV19
cdr3_length: 15
clone_size: .
d_call: .
cdr3_aa: CASSSRDSRTDTQYF
cdr3_nt: TGTGCCAGTAGTAGCCGGGACTCACGCACAGATACGCAGTATTTT

j_call: TRBJ2-7
v_call: TRBV14
cdr3_length: 16
clone_size: .
d_call: TRBD2
cdr3_aa: CASSQSGTSGSYEQYF
cdr3_nt: TGTGCCAGCAGCCAATCCGGGACTAGCGGGAGCTACGAGCAGTACTTC

j_call: TRBJ2-1
v_call: TRBV25-1
cdr3_length: 15
clone_size: once
d_call: TRBD2
cdr3_aa: CASRERESSYNEQFF
cdr3_nt: TGTGCCAGCAGGGAGCGGGAGAGCTCCTACAATGAGCAGTTCTTC

j_call: TRBJ1-3
v_call: TRBV7-9
cdr3_length: 16
clone_size: once
d_call: .
cdr3_aa: CASSYGGGDQRNTIYF
cdr3_nt: TGTGCCAGCAGCTATGGGGGAGGGGATCAGAGAAACACCATATATTTT

j_call: TRBJ1-1
v_call: TRBV5-1
cdr3_length: 15
clone_size: .
d_call: .
cdr3_aa: CASSLSLDTGAEAFF
cdr3_nt: TGCGCCAGCAGCTTGTCTCTGGACACAGGCGCTGAAGCTTTCTTT

j_call: TRBJ1-4
v_call: TRBV10-3
cdr3_length: 17
clone_size: .
d_call: .
cdr3_aa: CAISDPSVDGLNEKLFF
cdr3_nt: TGTGCCATCAGTGACCCTTCCGTGGACGGACTTAATGAAAAACTGTTTTTT

j_call: TRBJ1-5
v_call: TRBV5-6
cdr3_length: 16
clone_size: .
d_call: TRBD1
cdr3_aa: CASSLPLDRVNQPQHF
cdr3_nt: TGTGCCAGCAGCCTACCCCTGGACAGGGTAAATCAGCCCCAGCATTTT

j_call: TRBJ1-2
v_call: TRBV19
cdr3_length: 14
clone_size: .
d_call: .
cdr3_aa: CASSRTGSTNGYTF
cdr3_nt: TGTGCCAGTAGCCGAACAGGGTCGACCAATGGCTACACCTTC

j_call: TRBJ1-1
v_call: TRBV10-3
cdr3_length: 12
clone_size: .
d_call: TRBD1
cdr3_aa: CAVRDRWTEAFF
cdr3_nt: TGTGCCGTCCGGGACAGGTGGACTGAAGCTTTCTTT

j_call: TRBJ1-2
v_call: TRBV11-2
cdr3_length: 14
clone_size: .
d_call: .
cdr3_aa: CASSLRRGTYGYTF
cdr3_nt: TGTGCCAGCAGCTTACGCCGGGGTACCTATGGCTACACCTTC

j_call: TRBJ1-2
v_call: TRBV24-1
cdr3_length: 15
clone_size: few
d_call: .
cdr3_aa: CATSDRGDSNYGYTF
cdr3_nt: TGTGCCACCAGTGACCGCGGAGATTCTAACTATGGCTACACCTTC

j_call: TRBJ2-7
v_call: TRBV9
cdr3_length: 15
clone_size: .
d_call: TRBD1
cdr3_aa: CASSVGTGGIYEQYF
cdr3_nt: TGTGCCAGCAGCGTGGGGACAGGGGGTATCTACGAGCAGTACTTC

j_call: TRBJ1-2
v_call: TRBV11-2
cdr3_length: 14
clone_size: .
d_call: TRBD1
cdr3_aa: CASSFRGQNYGYTF
cdr3_nt: TGTGCCAGCAGCTTCAGGGGGCAGAACTATGGCTACACCTTC

j_call: TRBJ1-1
v_call: TRBV6-5
cdr3_length: 11
clone_size: .
d_call: .
cdr3_aa: CASSRPGEAFF
cdr3_nt: TGTGCCAGCAGCCGCCCGGGTGAAGCTTTCTTT

j_call: TRBJ2-2
v_call: TRBV29-1
cdr3_length: 11
clone_size: .
d_call: .
cdr3_aa: CSVADTGELFF
cdr3_nt: TGCAGCGTTGCGGACACCGGGGAGCTGTTTTTT

j_call: TRBJ1-2
v_call: TRBV7-8
cdr3_length: 13
clone_size: .
d_call: .
cdr3_aa: CASSLGQVYGYTF
cdr3_nt: TGTGCCAGCAGCTTAGGACAGGTCTATGGCTACACCTTC

j_call: TRBJ1-6
v_call: TRBV4-3
cdr3_length: 16
clone_size: .
d_call: .
cdr3_aa: CASSQDFSGNNSPLHF
cdr3_nt: TGCGCCAGCAGCCAAGACTTTTCCGGTAATAATTCACCCCTCCACTTT

j_call: TRBJ1-2
v_call: TRBV12-3/TRBV12-4
cdr3_length: 13
clone_size: .
d_call: TRBD1
cdr3_aa: CASSLRGREGYTF
cdr3_nt: TGTGCCAGCAGTTTGAGGGGGCGCGAAGGCTACACCTTC

j_call: TRBJ2-7
v_call: TRBV18
cdr3_length: 13
clone_size: .
d_call: .
cdr3_aa: CASSPLAAYEQYF
cdr3_nt: TGTGCCAGCTCACCACTTGCGGCATACGAGCAGTACTTC

j_call: TRBJ1-5
v_call: TRBV7-9
cdr3_length: 15
clone_size: once
d_call: TRBD1
cdr3_aa: CASSLAGTGDQPQHF
cdr3_nt: TGTGCCAGCAGCTTAGCCGGGACAGGGGATCAGCCCCAGCATTTT

j_call: TRBJ2-3
v_call: TRBV27
cdr3_length: 14
clone_size: .
d_call: .
cdr3_aa: CASSSGTSTDTQYF
cdr3_nt: TGTGCCAGCAGTTCCGGGACTAGCACAGATACGCAGTATTTT

j_call: TRBJ1-1
v_call: TRBV27
cdr3_length: 16
clone_size: .
d_call: TRBD1
cdr3_aa: CASSPRGTGVNTEAFF
cdr3_nt: TGTGCCAGCAGTCCCCGAGGGACAGGGGTGAACACTGAAGCTTTCTTT

j_call: TRBJ2-7
v_call: TRBV15
cdr3_length: 14
clone_size: .
d_call: .
cdr3_aa: CATSREAGPYEQYF
cdr3_nt: TGTGCCACCAGCAGAGAGGCAGGGCCCTACGAGCAGTACTTC

j_call: TRBJ2-3
v_call: TRBV24-1
cdr3_length: 15
clone_size: .
d_call: .
cdr3_aa: CATSDPLSGPDTQYF
cdr3_nt: TGTGCCACCAGTGACCCCCTATCAGGCCCAGATACGCAGTATTTT

j_call: TRBJ2-2
v_call: TRBV9
cdr3_length: 14
clone_size: .
d_call: TRBD2
cdr3_aa: CASSSTSVTGELFF
cdr3_nt: TGTGCCAGCAGCTCTACTAGCGTCACCGGGGAGCTGTTTTTT